The entry below gives a single TCR beta chain sequence along with its context. The antigen remains unidentified. This entry belongs to a study of T cells after yellow fever vaccination. Study-wide findings and caveats: CD4 and CD8 compartments shared a small share of clonotypes. After the booster, approximately 96% of CD4 and about nine tenths of CD8 primary-response clones were re-detected. A secondary response was less intense yet reached its peak sooner, at day 5 versus 15.

For TCR, cDNA came from 5'RACE template switching, which added a universal primer site and UMIs. TCRdb redid the calling of the 5' RACE reads with MiXCR, one entry per CDR3 protein. The sample holds approximately 340,000 distinct CDR3 sequences, roughly 8.7% seen once. The sequence was collected from a man younger than 35 who received the YFV17D yellow fever vaccine. The sample in question was PBMCs, obtained on the day of the first yellow fever vaccination.

The CDR3 loop reads CASSARDRANSPLHF. The CDR3 DNA sequence: TGTGCCAGCAGCGCCCGGGACAGGGCTAATTCACCCCTCCACTTT. This chain joins TRBV9 and TRBJ1-6; 9 nucleotides line up with TRBD1. The germline CDR1 and CDR2 sequences are SGDLS and YYNGEE. The ends lost 3 bases at V and 6 bases at J; junction bases unmatched: 4. This CDR3 spans 15 amino acids.